This TCR beta chain stems from a study of blood T cell repertoires in COVID-19. Data came from immunoSEQ multiplex PCR; TCRdb stores just in-frame clones and leaves some out. Among 390,000 or so clones listed, around 89% were seen once. Between the trimmed V and J ends, which lost 2 bases and 5 bases, there was a span of 19 bases. The CDR3 consists of 17 residues. CDR1 and CDR2 from the germline V gene are SGHVS and FNYEAQ. V usage is TRBV7-6 and J usage is TRBJ2-1; a possible D gene is TRBD2 (9 bases). What was sequenced was peripheral blood. The clonotype comes from a young man with active or convalescent COVID-19. CDR3 nucleotides: TGTGCCAGCAGCTTAAACCCAGGGGGCGGGAGGGACAATGAGCAGTTCTTC. This codes for CASSLNPGGGRDNEQFF.